The 9 T cell receptor beta chains listed next were all sequenced from one sample in a study of radiotherapy plus CTLA-4 blockade in lung cancer. The data were produced by immunoSEQ multiplex PCR, yet TCRdb's version contains in-frame clones alone and is incomplete. The sample has some 110,000 clones; 78% are singletons. The sequencing here drew on peripheral blood, taken from a patient treated with radiotherapy plus ipilimumab. These receptors were obtained from a human donor with non-small cell lung cancer who had a partial response to radiotherapy plus ipilimumab.

The rearrangement uses TRBV2 and TRBJ2-7, with D possibly TRBD2 on 5 matching bases. V was shortened by 8 bases and J by 2 bases, with 13 bases between the two germline ends. This CDR3 has 13 residues. Germline V gene sequence: CDR1 SNHLY, CDR2 FYNNEI. Written as DNA, the CDR3 is TGTGCCAGCCTAACCGGGATTACCTACGAGCAGTACTTC. It translates to CASLTGITYEQYF.

This clone was seen a single time. The V call is TRBV4-2, the J call TRBJ2-1; D remains ambiguous. The V gene's germline CDR1 is LGHNA and CDR2 YNFKEQ. Trimming removed 1 base at V and 2 bases at J, with 9 bases between. The CDR3 is 15 amino acids. The CDR3 DNA sequence: TGTGCCAGCAGCCAAGTCGGTTCGCCCTACAATGAGCAGTTCTTC. It specifies CASSQVGSPYNEQFF.

The CDR3 here is CASSLEGVSSYNEQFF. The CDR3, as DNA: TGTGCCAGCAGCTTAGAGGGGGTTTCCTCCTACAATGAGCAGTTCTTC. This sequence joins TRBV7-2 and TRBJ2-1; weak D call: TRBD1 (6 bases). The V gene's germline CDR1 is SGHTA and CDR2 FQGNSA. V was trimmed by 1 base and J by 0 bases, leaving 10 bases between them. This CDR3 spans 16 amino acids.

This rearrangement joins TRBV2 to TRBJ2-2; 8 bases fit TRBD1. The germline V gene encodes CDR1 SNHLY and CDR2 FYNNEI. CDR3 size: 14 residues. Trimming took 8 bases from V and 4 from J; bases not matched to a gene: 6. The CDR3 loop is CASHQGAGTGELFF. The DNA for the CDR3 is TGTGCCAGCCATCAGGGGGCAGGCACCGGGGAGCTGTTTTTT.

The chain links TRBV10-3 to TRBJ1-6; TRBD1 agrees at 7 bases. Trimming removed 6 bases from V and 5 bases from J; junction bases left unmatched: 10. The CDR3 is made up of 16 amino acids. Germline CDR1 is ENHRY and CDR2 is SYGVKD. In DNA, the CDR3 is TGTGCCATCAGCGTAAATGGGGGACAGAATAATTCACCCCTCCACTTT. Translated, it gives CAISVNGGQNNSPLHF.

The chain couples TRBV7-9 to TRBJ1-3; 10 nucleotides align to TRBD1. The germline V gene encodes CDR1 SEHNR and CDR2 FQNEAQ (reference sequence). With 8 bases clipped from V and 8 bases from J, the junction kept 6 bases outside the gene matches. This CDR3 region has 13 residues. CDR3 DNA sequence: TGTGCCAGCGGCCAGGGACAGGGGCACACCATATATTTT. Its translation is CASGQGQGHTIYF.

J is TRBJ2-3 and V is TRBV7-9; D perhaps matches TRBD1 (5 bases). The CDR3 spans 13 residues. Germline CDR1 reads SEHNR; CDR2 reads FQNEAQ (reference sequence). The V and J ends lost 2 bases and 6 bases respectively, with 9 bases between them. For the CDR3, the DNA is TGTGCCAGCAGCTTAAAGGGGTCCGATACGCAGTATTTT. It is translated as CASSLKGSDTQYF.

V and J are TRBV6-5 and TRBJ2-5, with 10 bases aligning to TRBD1. The better agreement between TRBJ2-7 and the DNA end casts doubt on the J call. The germline V gene has CDR1 MNHEY and CDR2 SVGAGI. The CDR3 covers 13 residues. DNA of the CDR3: TGTGCCAGCGAGGACAGGGGGACCTACGAGCAGTACTTC. The encoded protein is CASEDRGTYEQYF.

This clone appeared once. The chain joins TRBV6-1 to TRBJ2-1; perhaps TRBD2 as D (5 bases). Germline-derived CDR1 and CDR2 are MNHNS and SASEGT. Trimming removed 2 bases at V and 4 bases at J, with 21 bases between. The CDR3 totals 18 residues. In nucleotides, the CDR3 is TGTGCCAGCAGTGAATCAATGGTGGCTTCGGGAACTTACAATGAGCAGTTCTTC. This encodes CASSESMVASGTYNEQFF.